Below, 9 T cell receptor beta chains from the same sample are listed, as sequenced in a study of response to subunit inactivated influenza vaccine. TCRdb called the RT-PCR reads again in MiXCR, with one record for every CDR3 protein. The sample lists under 550,000 distinct CDR3 sequences, roughly 7.9% occurring once. The sequencing here drew on PBMCs from blood, taken approximately 25 months after vaccination. The origin of the receptors is a man between 45 and 75 years old who received an inactivated influenza vaccine.

This chain connects TRBV2 to TRBJ2-2, with D uncertain. V was pared by 7 bases and J by 0 bases, with 12 bases between. The CDR3 is made up of 15 amino acids. Germline values: CDR1 SNHLY, CDR2 FYNNEI. The CDR3 sequence is CASMVTDSNTGELFF. Here the CDR3 DNA reads TGTGCCAGCATGGTTACAGATTCGAACACCGGGGAGCTGTTTTTT.

Details on this clonotype: A much more abundant neighbour one base away suggests this may be a read error. The gene calls are TRBV6-2 or TRBV6-3 and TRBJ2-2, with TRBD1 identical over 8 bases. The CDR3 contains 14 residues. With V trimmed by 6 bases and J by 4 bases, 4 bases remained unmatched. The germline V gene encodes CDR1 MNHEY and CDR2 SVGEGT. CDR3 loop: CASRQGGSTGELFF. CDR3 nucleotides: TGTGCCAGCAGACAGGGGGGAAGCACCGGGGAGCTGTTTTTT.

This clonotype was seen repeatedly, ten times or more. The rearrangement uses TRBV7-9 and TRBJ1-1; 9 nucleotides match TRBD1. Germline values: CDR1 SEHNR, CDR2 FQNEAQ (reference sequence). With 5 bases clipped from V and 0 bases from J, the junction kept 4 bases outside the gene matches. CDR3 size: 15 residues. DNA for the CDR3: TGTGCCAGCAGCGCGGACAGGGGAATGAACACTGAAGCTTTCTTT. Encoded protein: CASSADRGMNTEAFF.

This clonotype showed up just a few times. The chain couples TRBV4-2 to TRBJ1-1; D is unresolved. Trimming stripped 1 base from V and 1 base from J, with 13 bases between. CDR1 and CDR2 from the germline V gene are LGHNA and YNFKEQ. CDR3 length equals 16 residues. The CDR3 nucleotides are TGTGCCAGCAGCCAAGTGTTCGGCAGGTCGAACACTGAAGCTTTCTTT. Protein product: CASSQVFGRSNTEAFF.

There are many counts of this clonotype. This sequence joins TRBV5-1 and TRBJ2-1, with TRBD1 as a possible D gene (5 bases). Trimming cost V 3 bases and J 9 bases, with 13 bases left between them. The germline gives CDR1 SGHRS, CDR2 YFSETQ. The CDR3 length is 13 residues. CDR3 region: CASSSGGAVEQFF. The CDR3 nucleotides are TGCGCCAGCAGCTCGGGTGGGGCGGTTGAGCAGTTCTTC.

This clonotype was counted between two and nine times. The V call is TRBV7-2, the J call TRBJ1-2; 7 bases align to TRBD1. Germline V gene lookup returns CDR1 SGHTA and CDR2 FQGNSA. This CDR3 is 15 amino acids long. V was pared by 5 bases and J by 4 bases, with 10 bases of the junction left unmatched. The DNA for the CDR3 is TGTGCCAGCAGCCCGGGGATGGGACAGCCCTATGGCTACACCTTC. Translated: CASSPGMGQPYGYTF.

In the case of this clonotype: Its ends do not fully match the called genes, so a read error is possible. The V call is TRBV7-7, the J call TRBJ2-7; D possibly corresponds to TRBD1 (5 bases). This CDR3 has 13 residues. Germline CDR1 is SSHAT and CDR2 is FNYEAQ (reference sequence). The CDR3 spells CASSLADRYEQYF. The CDR3 DNA reads TGTGCTAGCAGCTTAGCAGACAGATACGAGCAGTACTTC. Variable domain in full (rest from reference TRBV7-7 and TRBJ2-7): GAGVSQSPRYKVTKRGQDVTLRCDPISSHATLYWYQQALGQGPEFLTYFNYEAQPDKSGLPSDRFSAERPEGSISTLTIQRTEQRDSAMYRCASSLADRYEQYFGPGTRLTVT.

This clonotype has a count of ten or more. The J gene is TRBJ2-5, the V gene TRBV5-1; D possibly matches TRBD1 or TRBD2 (5 bases each). Per the germline V gene, CDR1 is SGHRS and CDR2 is YFSETQ. The CDR3 has 12 residues. V was cut by 2 bases and J by 13 bases, with 15 bases left in between. CDR3 nucleotides: TGCGCCAGCAGCTTAGGCAGGGACGGTTGGTACTTC. Its protein product is CASSLGRDGWYF. Full variable domain (outside the CDR3, taken from reference TRBV5-1 and TRBJ2-5): KAGVTQTPRYLIKTRGQQVTLSCSPISGHRSVSWYQQTPGQGLQFLFEYFSETQRNKGNFPGRFSGRQFSNSRSEMNVSTLELGDSALYLCASSLGRDGWYFGPGTRLLVL.

Ten or more counts support this clonotype. This CDR3 is CASSLGVKETQYF. CDR3 DNA sequence: TGTGCCAGCAGCTTAGGAGTTAAAGAGACCCAGTACTTC. The chain combines TRBV7-2 with TRBJ2-5; D is uncertain. This CDR3 spans 13 amino acids. The germline CDR1 and CDR2 sequences are SGHTA and FQGNSA. Trimming removed 1 base from V and 3 bases from J, with 6 bases in between.